Presented here are 6 T cell receptor beta chains from one specimen sequenced in a study of cytomegalovirus exposure and HLA in healthy donors. Primers included in the PCR were 60 Vbeta and 13 Jbeta primers. The assay was immunoSEQ multiplex PCR, and TCRdb's table has in-frame clones only and misses some. The sample includes some 150,000 clones, 79% of them seen just once. The specimen sequenced was PBMCs. Receptors originate from a woman aged 40 to 55 in good health and CMV-seropositive.

The chain is built from TRBV5-1 and TRBJ2-7, with unresolved D. The V end was cut by 4 bases, the J end by 4 bases, with 12 bases between. The CDR3 extends over 13 amino acids. Germline V CDR1 and CDR2: SGHRS, YFSETQ. CDR3 region: CASSQSTKYEQYF. The CDR3 region has the DNA TGCGCCAGCAGCCAATCGACAAAATACGAGCAGTACTTC.

The chain is built from TRBV5-4 and TRBJ2-5; 12 bases match TRBD2. Germline V gene lookup returns CDR1 SGHNT and CDR2 YYREEE (reference sequence). This CDR3 region has 16 residues. The V and J ends lost 3 bases and 7 bases, in that order; junction bases with no gene match: 10. The CDR3 DNA sequence: TGTGCCAGCAGCTGGGTGACTAGCGGGGGCCAGGGGACCCAGTACTTC. Amino acid sequence: CASSWVTSGGQGTQYF. Drawing the rest from reference TRBV5-4 and TRBJ2-5, the complete variable domain is ETGVTQSPTHLIKTRGQQVTLRCSSQSGHNTVSWYQQALGQGPQFIFQYYREEENGRGNFPPRFSGLQFPNYSSELNVNALELDDSALYLCASSWVTSGGQGTQYFGPGTRLLVL.

The chain is built from TRBV18 and TRBJ1-3, with D perhaps TRBD1 (6 bases). The V and J ends lost 3 bases and 2 bases respectively, with 17 bases between them. The CDR3 contains 17 residues. Germline V lookup: CDR1 KGHSH, CDR2 LQKENI. The CDR3: CASSPMVRGQAGNTIYF. The CDR3 region has the DNA TGTGCCAGCTCACCCATGGTCAGGGGACAAGCTGGAAACACCATATATTTT.

The chain is built from TRBV28 and TRBJ1-2; no clear D. This CDR3 region has 12 residues. The V end was cut by 5 bases, the J end by 10 bases, with 14 bases between. Germline assignment: CDR1 MDHEN and CDR2 SYDVKM. CDR3 amino acids: CASSPQTDPYTF. The DNA of the CDR3 is TGTGCCAGCAGTCCCCAAACAGATCCCTACACCTTC.

The chain is built from TRBV5-5 and TRBJ2-5, with TRBD2 identical over 8 bases. Germline CDR1 is SGHKS and CDR2 is YYEKEE (reference sequence). V gave up 2 bases and J gave up 5 bases; unmatched junction bases: 5. The CDR3 spans 14 residues. CDR3 residues: CASSFGGARETQYF. For the CDR3, the DNA is TGTGCCAGCAGCTTCGGGGGGGCTAGGGAGACCCAGTACTTC.

This chain connects TRBV9 to TRBJ1-1, with TRBD1 as a possible D gene (5 bases). The germline gives CDR1 SGDLS, CDR2 YYNGEE. V shed 4 bases and J shed 0 bases, with 10 bases lying between them. The CDR3 sequence is 14 residues long. The CDR3, as DNA: TGTGCCAGCAGCCGAGCGGGGGTGAACACTGAAGCTTTCTTT. Translation gives CASSRAGVNTEAFF.